This T cell receptor (beta chain) stems from a study of beta chain features in type 1 diabetes. Sequenced material consisted of expressed TCRB transcripts (all of the isolated RNA was reverse transcribed). The method was immunoSEQ multiplex PCR; TCRdb's version includes in-frame clones alone and lacks a portion of them. The data contain a few hundred thousand clones, roughly a fifth of them singletons. CDR1 is LNHDA and CDR2 is SQIVND in the germline V gene (reference sequence). The J segment lost 2 bases and the V segment lost 5 bases, leaving 7 bases of the junction unmatched. CDR3 size: 15 residues. In the case of this clone: Its specificity is not known.

Naive, central memory, regulatory and stem cell-like memory cells within the CD4+ compartment were sorted using CD45RO/CCR7/CD25/CD127/CD95/CD27. Broader study findings: Type 1 diabetes patients had TCRB CDR3s that were shorter (moderately but significantly so) in all four CD4+ subsets. Researchers reported that naive, central memory and Treg TCRB repertoires appeared more similar in patients than in healthy donors. For cells with high TCR expression, cDNA sequencing could yield over-representation.

This sequence originates from a woman between 18 and 29 years old in good health. The chain couples TRBV19 to TRBJ2-7; 9 bases agree with TRBD1. The sample taken for sequencing was naive CD4+ T cells from blood. The CDR3 protein is CASSSRQGGTYEQYF. CDR3 nucleotide sequence: TGTGCCAGTAGTTCCCGACAGGGGGGAACCTACGAGCAGTACTTC.